This T cell receptor (beta chain) was obtained from a study of blood T cell repertoires in COVID-19. Overall study: The samples span acute and convalescent COVID-19 from the United States, Italy and Spain. Sources were T cells, B-cell-depleted T cells, or PBMCs; the material itself was cDNA or gDNA.

V trimming: 8 bases; J trimming: 5 bases; junction bases outside the gene matches: 5. Germline CDR1 and CDR2: SNHLY and FYNNEI. This CDR3 spans 13 amino acids. Methods used by the authors: Amplification of reference gene primers provided the estimated nucleated cell counts. TCRdb's copy holds only in-frame clones and misses some; the assay was immunoSEQ multiplex PCR. V and J calls and clone size come straight from that table; D and trimming were deduced from the DNA. The sample shows about 140,000 clones, over 75% of them seen only once. The chain uses TRBV2 and TRBJ1-1, with 10 bases matching TRBD1. The receptor comes from a man aged 65-85 years with acute or convalescent COVID-19. What was sequenced was peripheral blood. DNA for the CDR3: TGTGCCAGCGCCGGGACAGGGGTAACTGAAGCTTTCTTT. Its translation is CASAGTGVTEAFF.